The 24 T cell receptor beta chains below all came from one sample that was sequenced in a study of T cell responses to AZD1222 COVID-19 vaccine. Method: immunoSEQ multiplex PCR; TCRdb's copy keeps in-frame clones and lacks some. The sample comprises some 100,000 clones, approximately 87% of which are singletons, and approximately 12% rests with the top ten. The sequencing here drew on peripheral blood, taken on day 0 of AZD1222 vaccination. These receptors were taken from an adult in good health.

The V call is TRBV19, the J call TRBJ2-3; 13 bases match TRBD2. This CDR3 contains 21 residues. Germline loops: CDR1 LNHDA, CDR2 SQIVND (reference sequence). After removal of 0 bases from V and 3 bases from J, the junction contained 15 bases not matched to a gene. The CDR3 reads CASSIDRSGTSGRAATDTQYF. In nucleotides, the CDR3 is TGTGCCAGTAGTATAGATCGAAGCGGAACTAGCGGGAGGGCCGCGACAGATACGCAGTATTTT.

V is TRBV5-1 and J is TRBJ1-4; perhaps TRBD1 as D (6 bases). The CDR3 length is 15 residues. The V gene's germline CDR1 is SGHRS and CDR2 YFSETQ. V was shortened by 5 bases and J by 10 bases, with 21 bases between the two germline ends. CDR3 sequence: CASRETGRGDAKLFF. CDR3 nucleotide sequence: TGCGCCAGCAGGGAAACAGGGAGGGGAGACGCAAAACTGTTTTTT.

This clone was recorded a few times. The V and J genes are TRBV10-3 and TRBJ1-2, with 7 bases lining up with TRBD1. Germline V lookup: CDR1 ENHRY, CDR2 SYGVKD. This CDR3 has 14 amino acids. J was trimmed by 4 bases and V by 4 bases; bases with no gene match: 6. The CDR3 loop is CAISGARDSYGYTF. DNA for the CDR3: TGTGCCATCAGTGGGGCTAGGGACAGCTATGGCTACACCTTC.

The rearrangement joins TRBV6-2 or TRBV6-3 to TRBJ1-5, with D possibly matching TRBD1 (6 bases). The V gene's germline CDR1 is MNHEY and CDR2 SVGEGT. This CDR3 is 18 amino acids long. V lost 0 bases, J lost 0 bases, and 15 bases lay in between. CDR3 residues: CASSYSAGGGRSNQPQHF. CDR3 coding DNA: TGTGCCAGCAGTTACTCCGCAGGCGGGGGCCGTAGCAATCAGCCCCAGCATTTT.

This clone has a single count. The V and J genes are TRBV28 and TRBJ1-5; D unresolved. The CDR3 is 13 amino acids. Germline values: CDR1 MDHEN, CDR2 SYDVKM. The V gene lost 1 base and the J gene lost 6 bases, with 7 bases spanning the gap. Here the CDR3 DNA reads TGTGCCAGCAGTTTATTAGGCCCTCAGCCCCAGCATTTT. Amino acid sequence: CASSLLGPQPQHF.

Comments on this clone: Different DNA sequences within this sample yield the same CDR3. The chain uses TRBV7-2 and TRBJ1-2; no clear D gene. The CDR3 is made up of 13 amino acids. CDR1 and CDR2 (germline): SGHTA, FQGNSA. The V and J ends lost 0 bases and 2 bases respectively, with 4 bases between them. The CDR3 sequence is CASSLAGNYGYTF. CDR3 nucleotides: TGTGCCAGCAGCTTAGCGGGGAACTATGGCTACACCTTC.

The chain couples TRBV27 to TRBJ2-2; D may correspond to TRBD1 or TRBD2 (5 bases each). The CDR3 has 14 amino acids. Trimming left V 3 bases short and J 6 bases short, with 11 bases between. Germline-derived CDR1 and CDR2 are MNHEY and SMNVEV (reference sequence). The CDR3 coding sequence is TGTGCCAGCAGTTTTAGCGTAGGGGCCGGGGAGCTGTTTTTT. Its translation: CASSFSVGAGELFF.

The gene calls are TRBV5-6 and TRBJ2-7, with D possibly matching TRBD2 (6 bases). V gave up 4 bases and J gave up 5 bases, with 16 bases separating them. Germline assignment: CDR1 SGHDT and CDR2 YYEEEE. The length of the CDR3 is 14 residues. Here the CDR3 reads CASSPDLGGHEQYF. The DNA of the CDR3 is TGTGCCAGCAGCCCGGACCTCGGGGGACACGAGCAGTACTTC.

This chain joins TRBV10-3 and TRBJ2-3, with D tentatively TRBD2 (6 bases). Between the trimmed V and J ends, which lost 4 bases and 0 bases, there was a span of 8 bases. Germline CDR1 is ENHRY and CDR2 is SYGVKD. This CDR3 has 14 amino acids. As DNA, the CDR3 is TGTGCCATCAGTGGTAGCGGCAGCACAGATACGCAGTATTTT. Amino acids: CAISGSGSTDTQYF.

This chain connects TRBV29-1 to TRBJ2-2; D not resolved. Germline CDR1 and CDR2: SQVTM and ANQGSEA. The CDR3 runs 11 residues. The CDR3 sequence is CFARDTGELFF. The CDR3 region has the DNA TGCTTCGCGAGAGACACCGGGGAGCTGTTTTTT.

The V and J genes are TRBV7-8 and TRBJ1-1; maybe TRBD1 (5 bases). Trimming removed 0 bases from V and 1 base from J, with 9 bases in between. The CDR3 is made up of 15 amino acids. Germline loops: CDR1 SGHVS, CDR2 FQNEAQ. The CDR3 loop reads CASSLAQGPNTEAFF. The DNA for the CDR3 is TGTGCCAGCAGCTTAGCGCAGGGCCCGAACACTGAAGCTTTCTTT.

The V gene is TRBV5-1, the J gene TRBJ2-5; perhaps TRBD2 as D (7 bases). Trimming pared 0 bases from V and 5 bases from J, leaving 14 bases between. The CDR3 runs 15 residues. Per the germline V gene, CDR1 is SGHRS and CDR2 is YFSETQ. The CDR3 reads CASSLEGGTRETQYF. CDR3 coding DNA: TGCGCCAGCAGCTTGGAGGGGGGGACGAGGGAGACCCAGTACTTC.

The rearrangement links TRBV29-1 to TRBJ2-2, with a possible D match to TRBD1 (5 bases). CDR3 length: 13 residues. V dropped 6 bases and J dropped 6 bases, with 14 bases sitting between them. The germline V gene has CDR1 SQVTM and CDR2 ANQGSEA. This CDR3 is CSVTGNDAGELFF. In nucleotides, the CDR3 is TGCAGCGTCACAGGCAACGACGCCGGGGAGCTGTTTTTT.

The CDR3 region is CASSKEGIGYEQYF. The CDR3 nucleotides are TGTGCCAGCAGCAAAGAGGGAATAGGCTACGAGCAGTACTTC. V usage is TRBV21-1 and J usage is TRBJ2-7. TRBV21-1 is labeled a pseudogene. The CDR3 contains 14 residues.

The genes are TRBV7-6 and TRBJ1-4, with D uncertain. There are 13 residues in the CDR3. V gave up 3 bases and J gave up 4 bases, with 6 bases separating them. Germline V CDR1 and CDR2: SGHVS, FNYEAQ. The CDR3, as DNA: TGTGCCAGCAGCTTTCAGGTTAATGAAAAACTGTTTTTT. Protein: CASSFQVNEKLFF.

The chain links TRBV5-1 to TRBJ2-4; perhaps TRBD2 as D (6 bases). CDR1 and CDR2 from the germline V gene are SGHRS and YFSETQ. The V and J ends lost 0 bases and 5 bases respectively, with 9 bases between them. The CDR3 covers 14 residues. In nucleotides, the CDR3 is TGCGCCAGCAGCTTGGGGAGGGCGGAAAACATTCAGTACTTC. Translating it yields CASSLGRAENIQYF.

This clone was counted a single time. The chain is built from TRBV9 and TRBJ2-3; D gene uncertain. Germline V gives CDR1 SGDLS, CDR2 YYNGEE. With 0 bases removed from V and 7 bases from J, the gap between germline ends came to 12 bases. This CDR3 spans 14 amino acids. The CDR3 sequence: CASSVEAQGYTQYF. For the CDR3, the DNA is TGTGCCAGCAGCGTAGAAGCCCAAGGGTATACGCAGTATTTT.

A single count supports this clone. V usage is TRBV28 and J usage is TRBJ2-1, with 11 bases lining up with TRBD2. This CDR3 region has 15 residues. J was trimmed by 7 bases and V by 4 bases; bases with no gene match: 6. Germline loops: CDR1 MDHEN, CDR2 SYDVKM. The CDR3 loop is CASSSLAGGRNEQFF. The CDR3 DNA reads as TGTGCCAGCAGTTCTCTAGCGGGAGGCCGAAATGAGCAGTTCTTC. The entire variable domain, with the rest obtained from reference TRBV28 and TRBJ2-1, is as follows: DVKVTQSSRYLVKRTGEKVFLECVQDMDHENMFWYRQDPGLGLRLIYFSYDVKMKEKGDIPEGYSVSREKKERFSLILESASTNQTSMYLCASSSLAGGRNEQFFGPGTRLTVL.

This rearrangement joins TRBV5-1 to TRBJ2-7, with a possible D match to TRBD1 (6 bases). This CDR3 has 13 amino acids. CDR1 and CDR2 (germline): SGHRS, YFSETQ. With 2 bases removed from V and 3 bases from J, the gap between germline ends came to 9 bases. The chain's CDR3 is CASSLNRDYEQYF. CDR3 bases: TGCGCCAGCAGCTTAAACAGGGACTACGAGCAGTACTTC.

V usage is TRBV5-1 and J usage is TRBJ1-5, with D perhaps matching TRBD1 (5 bases). Germline lookup yields CDR1 SGHRS and CDR2 YFSETQ. This CDR3 contains 16 residues. Trimming removed 0 bases from V and 0 bases from J, with 10 bases in between. The CDR3 loop is CASSLEGLNSNQPQHF. Here the CDR3 DNA reads TGCGCCAGCAGCTTGGAGGGGCTAAATAGCAATCAGCCCCAGCATTTT.

The V gene is TRBV7-2, the J gene TRBJ1-2; D gene unclear. V lost 4 bases and J lost 10, with 10 bases in between. Germline V gene sequence: CDR1 SGHTA, CDR2 FQGNSA. The CDR3 consists of 11 residues. The CDR3 region has the DNA TGTGCCAGCAGCTCCACCTTTTCCTACACCTTC. This codes for CASSSTFSYTF. The entire variable domain, with the rest obtained from reference TRBV7-2 and TRBJ1-2, is as follows: GAGVSQSPSNKVTEKGKDVELRCDPISGHTALYWYRQSLGQGLEFLIYFQGNSAPDKSGLPSDRFSAERTGGSVSTLTIQRTQQEDSAVYLCASSSTFSYTFGSGTRLTVV.

The rearrangement links TRBV6-2 or TRBV6-3 to TRBJ2-3; D gene uncertain. V dropped 0 bases and J dropped 7 bases, with 11 bases sitting between them. The CDR3 totals 14 residues. Germline assignment: CDR1 MNHEY and CDR2 SVGEGT. The CDR3 DNA is TGTGCCAGCAGTTACTCGACTCGCTTTAATACGCAGTATTTT. Amino acids: CASSYSTRFNTQYF.

The rearrangement uses TRBV5-4 and TRBJ2-1; TRBD2 matches at 8 bases. The CDR3 is made up of 14 amino acids. With V trimmed by 4 bases and J by 4 bases, 4 bases remained unmatched. Germline CDR1 and CDR2: SGHNT and YYREEE (reference sequence). The CDR3 protein is CASSLAGPYNEQFF. Written as DNA, the CDR3 is TGTGCCAGCAGCCTAGCGGGCCCATACAATGAGCAGTTCTTC.

The genes are TRBV6-1 and TRBJ1-1; possibly TRBD1 for D (5 bases). CDR1 is MNHNS and CDR2 is SASEGT in the germline V gene. This CDR3 has 12 residues. V lost 0 bases and J lost 8, with 7 bases in between. The CDR3 DNA reads TGTGCCAGCAGTGAAGCGGAGGGGGAAGCTTTCTTT. Translated: CASSEAEGEAFF.